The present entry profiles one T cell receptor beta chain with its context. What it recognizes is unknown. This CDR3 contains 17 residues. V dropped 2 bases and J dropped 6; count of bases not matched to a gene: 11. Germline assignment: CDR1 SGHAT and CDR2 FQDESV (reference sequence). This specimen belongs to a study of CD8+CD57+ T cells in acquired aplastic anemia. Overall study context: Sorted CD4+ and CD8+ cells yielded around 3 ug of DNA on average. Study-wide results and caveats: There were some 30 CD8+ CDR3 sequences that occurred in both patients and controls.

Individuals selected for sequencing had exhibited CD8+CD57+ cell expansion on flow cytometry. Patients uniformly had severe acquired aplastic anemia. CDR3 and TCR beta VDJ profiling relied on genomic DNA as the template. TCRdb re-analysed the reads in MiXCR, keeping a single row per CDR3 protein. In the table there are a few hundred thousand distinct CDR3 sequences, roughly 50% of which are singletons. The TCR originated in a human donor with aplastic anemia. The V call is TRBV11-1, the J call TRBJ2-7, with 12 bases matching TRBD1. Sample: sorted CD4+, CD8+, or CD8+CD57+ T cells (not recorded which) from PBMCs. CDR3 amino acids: CASSLTTGTGGAGEQYF. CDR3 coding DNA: TGTGCCAGCAGCTTAACGACCGGGACAGGGGGCGCGGGCGAGCAGTACTTC.